Below, one T cell receptor (beta chain) is given with its context. TCRdb keeps only in-frame clones here, not all; method: immunoSEQ multiplex PCR. The table has 6,000 to 7,000 clones, more than 65% seen once; the top ten hold about 12%. This entry belongs to a study of blood T cell repertoires in COVID-19. V trimming: 5 bases; J trimming: 0 bases; junction bases outside the gene matches: 5. The CDR3 has 16 amino acids. Germline V gene lookup returns CDR1 SEHNR and CDR2 FQNEAQ (reference sequence). The source material was peripheral blood. The V call is TRBV7-9, the J call TRBJ2-1, with 9 bases identical to TRBD1. The TCR was taken from a human donor with active COVID-19. The donor label of this sample is uncertain. CDR3 sequence (DNA): TGTGCCAGCAGCCCCCGGACAGGGGTCTCCTACAATGAGCAGTTCTTC. Amino acids: CASSPRTGVSYNEQFF.